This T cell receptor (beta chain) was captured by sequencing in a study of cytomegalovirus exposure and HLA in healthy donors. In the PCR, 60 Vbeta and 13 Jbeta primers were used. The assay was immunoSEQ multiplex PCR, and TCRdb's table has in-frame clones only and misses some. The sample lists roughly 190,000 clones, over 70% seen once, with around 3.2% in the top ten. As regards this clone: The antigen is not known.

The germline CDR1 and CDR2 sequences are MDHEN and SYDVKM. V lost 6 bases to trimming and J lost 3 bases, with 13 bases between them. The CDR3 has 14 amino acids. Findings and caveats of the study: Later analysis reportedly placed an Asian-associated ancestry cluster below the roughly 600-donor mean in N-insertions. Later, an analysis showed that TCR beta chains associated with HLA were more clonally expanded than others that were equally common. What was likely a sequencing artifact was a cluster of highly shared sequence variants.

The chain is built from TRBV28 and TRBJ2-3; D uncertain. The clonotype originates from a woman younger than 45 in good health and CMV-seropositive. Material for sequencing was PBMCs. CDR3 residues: CASSTRVRTDTQYF. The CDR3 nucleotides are TGTGCCAGCAGCACAAGAGTGAGGACAGATACGCAGTATTTT.